This passage covers 21 T cell receptor beta chains from one sample sequenced in a study of cytomegalovirus exposure and HLA in healthy donors. The PCR was carried out with 60 Vbeta primers and 13 Jbeta primers. TCRdb's table, derived via immunoSEQ multiplex PCR, lists solely in-frame clones and lacks some. The data hold 240,000 or so clones, with more than 75% observed a single time. The sample comprised PBMCs. The origin of the receptors is a woman in her thirties or forties in good health and CMV-seropositive.

V is TRBV2 and J is TRBJ2-5, with 10 positions matching TRBD2. The CDR3 spans 15 residues. V lost 4 bases to trimming and J lost 5 bases; unmatched junction nucleotides: 7. Germline V lookup: CDR1 SNHLY, CDR2 FYNNEI. CDR3 amino acids: CASSVQRGGRETQYF. Here the CDR3 DNA reads TGTGCCAGCAGTGTACAGCGGGGGGGCCGCGAGACCCAGTACTTC.

The chain joins TRBV4-3 to TRBJ1-4; a possible D gene is TRBD1 (5 bases). V dropped 0 bases and J dropped 0 bases, with 8 bases sitting between them. This CDR3 region has 16 residues. Per the germline V gene, CDR1 is LGHNA and CDR2 is YSLEER. This chain's CDR3 is CASSQDGAATNEKLFF. For the CDR3, the DNA is TGCGCCAGCAGCCAAGATGGGGCTGCAACTAATGAAAAACTGTTTTTT.

This clone has a single count. V is TRBV6-1 and J is TRBJ2-1; TRBD2 aligns across 13 bases. This CDR3 is built from 14 residues. J was trimmed by 7 bases and V by 7 bases; bases with no gene match: 4. Germline values: CDR1 MNHNS, CDR2 SASEGT. As DNA, the CDR3 is TGTGCCAGCAACGGACTAGCGGGAGCGAATGAGCAGTTCTTC. Protein product: CASNGLAGANEQFF.

The chain is built from TRBV5-4 and TRBJ2-1, with D possibly TRBD2 on 5 matching bases. There are 14 residues in the CDR3. V was pared by 4 bases and J by 8 bases, with 16 bases between. CDR1 SGHNT and CDR2 YYREEE come from the germline V gene (reference sequence). The CDR3 region is CASSLRTSLDEQFF. CDR3 bases: TGTGCCAGCAGCCTTCGGACTTCGCTCGATGAGCAGTTCTTC.

This chain connects TRBV6-5 to TRBJ1-1; D call uncertain. The CDR3 runs to 13 residues. Trimming shortened V by 5 bases and J by 1 base, and 8 bases separated the two germline ends. In germline, CDR1 is MNHEY, CDR2 SVGAGI. This chain's CDR3 is CASSRGSNTEAFF. For the CDR3, the DNA is TGTGCCAGCAGTCGAGGCTCGAACACTGAAGCTTTCTTT.

The chain recombines TRBV14 with TRBJ1-3; D is unclear. This CDR3 region has 15 residues. Looked up from germline, CDR1 is SGHDN and CDR2 is FVKESK. Trimming removed 0 bases from V and 5 bases from J, with 11 bases in between. The CDR3 coding sequence is TGTGCCAGCAGCCAAGAAAATGGCAGGAGAAACACCATATATTTT. Protein: CASSQENGRRNTIYF.

This rearrangement joins TRBV7-2 to TRBJ2-1; TRBD2 aligns across 7 bases. The germline CDR1 and CDR2 sequences are SGHTA and FQGNSA. V was pared by 0 bases and J by 2 bases, with 1 base of the junction left unmatched. The CDR3 has 15 amino acids. CDR3 sequence (DNA): TGTGCCAGCAGCTTAGCGGGAGGGCCCTACAATGAGCAGTTCTTC. Translated: CASSLAGGPYNEQFF.

About this clone itself: A read error may account for a junction end that differs from germline. The chain combines TRBV7-9 with TRBJ1-5; D unresolved. This CDR3 region has 14 residues. Germline V CDR1 and CDR2: SEHNR, FQNEAQ (reference sequence). In nucleotides, the CDR3 is TGTTCCAGCAGCTTAGTCGGGGGCAATCAGCCCCAGCATTTT. It encodes CSSSLVGGNQPQHF.

The rearrangement joins TRBV7-9 to TRBJ1-4; no firm D call. This CDR3 has 12 residues. Between the trimmed V and J ends, which lost 4 bases and 8 bases, there was a span of 8 bases. Germline V gene sequence: CDR1 SEHNR, CDR2 FQNEAQ (reference sequence). In nucleotides, the CDR3 is TGTGCCAGCAGCTCTTCGGTGGAAAAACTGTTTTTT. Its translation: CASSSSVEKLFF.

J is TRBJ2-7 and V is TRBV27; a possible D gene is TRBD2 (6 bases). V lost 5 bases to trimming and J lost 2 bases, with 22 bases between them. Germline assignment: CDR1 MNHEY and CDR2 SMNVEV (reference sequence). The CDR3 covers 17 residues. As DNA, the CDR3 is TGTGCCAGCAGTCCCCTTTTCGTGCAGGGACTTCCCTACGAGCAGTACTTC. Residues: CASSPLFVQGLPYEQYF.

The chain employs TRBV5-1 and TRBJ1-2, with a weak D call TRBD1 (6 bases). This CDR3 is 14 amino acids long. The germline CDR1 and CDR2 sequences are SGHRS and YFSETQ. The V end was cut by 4 bases, the J end by 4 bases, with 14 bases between. In DNA, the CDR3 is TGCGCCAGCAGCATGACAGGTCGGGTCTATGGCTACACCTTC. Translating it yields CASSMTGRVYGYTF.

To note about this clone: The sample carries other DNA sequences with the same CDR3. This chain connects TRBV30 to TRBJ1-5, with D perhaps matching TRBD1 (5 bases). This CDR3 region has 13 residues. V was pared by 1 base and J by 2 bases, with 6 bases between. The germline V gene encodes CDR1 GTSNPN and CDR2 SVGIG (reference sequence). The CDR3 coding sequence is TGTGCCTGGAGTGGGGGGGGCAATCAGCCCCAGCATTTT. This gives the protein CAWSGGGNQPQHF. Filled out from reference TRBV30 and TRBJ1-5, the complete variable domain reads SQTIHQWPATLVQPVGSPLSLECTVEGTSNPNLYWYRQAAGRGLQLLFYSVGIGQISSEVPQNLSASRPQDRQFILSSKKLLLSDSGFYLCAWSGGGNQPQHFGDGTRLSIL.

The J gene is TRBJ2-7, the V gene TRBV30; TRBD2 is a possible D gene (6 bases). This CDR3 region has 16 residues. In germline, CDR1 is GTSNPN, CDR2 SVGIG (reference sequence). The V end lost 0 bases, the J end lost 5 bases, and 20 bases lay between the germline ends. CDR3 sequence reads: CAWSVSTGGSRDEQYF. CDR3 in DNA: TGTGCCTGGAGTGTCAGTACCGGGGGTTCAAGGGACGAGCAGTACTTC.

This sequence joins TRBV5-1 and TRBJ1-4; maybe TRBD1 (5 bases). The V end lost 4 bases, the J end lost 4 bases, and 14 bases lay between the germline ends. The CDR3 spans 15 residues. The germline V gene has CDR1 SGHRS and CDR2 YFSETQ. The CDR3 DNA reads TGCGCCAGCAGCCCGACTCAGGGTAGTAATGAAAAACTGTTTTTT. Translated: CASSPTQGSNEKLFF.

The chain links TRBV7-3 to TRBJ2-3; 13 bases map to TRBD2. Germline CDR1 reads SGHTA; CDR2 reads FQGTGA. CDR3 length equals 17 residues. J lost 4 bases, V lost 4 bases, and 8 bases had no gene match. CDR3 amino acids: CASSSRTSGSGADTQYF. DNA of the CDR3: TGTGCCAGCAGCTCAAGGACTAGCGGGAGTGGCGCAGATACGCAGTATTTT.

The rearrangement uses TRBV14 and TRBJ2-5; 7 bases agree with TRBD1. Per germline, CDR1 SGHDN and CDR2 FVKESK. The CDR3 has 15 residues. J gave up 5 bases and V 2 bases, and 8 bases lay outside the gene matches. CDR3 DNA sequence: TGTGCCAGCAGCCAACGACAGGGCCGTCGTGAGACCCAGTACTTC. Residues: CASSQRQGRRETQYF. Full variable domain (remainder filled in from reference TRBV14 and TRBJ2-5): EAGVTQFPSHSVIEKGQTVTLRCDPISGHDNLYWYRRVMGKEIKFLLHFVKESKQDESGMPNNRFLAERTGGTYSTLKVQPAELEDSGVYFCASSQRQGRRETQYFGPGTRLLVL.

The chain has TRBV6-1 and TRBJ1-1; D call uncertain. CDR3 size: 15 residues. The germline CDR1 and CDR2 sequences are MNHNS and SASEGT. V gave up 7 bases and J gave up 3 bases, with 18 bases separating them. CDR3 region: CASTESRHGDTEAFF. CDR3 DNA sequence: TGTGCCAGCACCGAAAGTCGGCACGGGGACACTGAAGCTTTCTTT.

The J gene is TRBJ2-7, the V gene TRBV7-9; TRBD2 might be the D (6 bases). The length of the CDR3 is 15 residues. V lost 4 bases to trimming and J lost 2 bases, with 15 bases between them. Germline-derived CDR1 and CDR2 are SEHNR and FQNEAQ (reference sequence). The CDR3 sequence is CASSSSGTGTYEQYF. The CDR3 region has the DNA TGTGCCAGCAGCTCGTCCGGGACTGGAACCTACGAGCAGTACTTC.

The V and J genes are TRBV6-1 and TRBJ2-5; tentative D call: TRBD2 (7 bases). V dropped 6 bases and J dropped 5 bases, with 13 bases sitting between them. CDR1 and CDR2 from the germline V gene are MNHNS and SASEGT. The CDR3 spans 13 residues. CDR3 sequence: CASRWAGAETQYF. Written as DNA, the CDR3 is TGTGCCAGCAGGTGGGCGGGGGCGGAGACCCAGTACTTC.

The chain links TRBV5-1 to TRBJ1-2; unclear D gene. The V gene's germline CDR1 is SGHRS and CDR2 YFSETQ. V was clipped by 4 bases and J by 8 bases, with 12 bases between them. CDR3 length: 12 residues. Here the CDR3 reads CASSPRPGGYTF. DNA for the CDR3: TGCGCCAGCAGCCCTCGGCCGGGGGGCTACACCTTC.

The chain uses TRBV19 and TRBJ2-3; 9 nucleotides align to TRBD1. Trimming removed 6 bases from V and 4 bases from J; junction bases left unmatched: 5. The germline V gene encodes CDR1 LNHDA and CDR2 SQIVND (reference sequence). The CDR3 loop spans 14 amino acids. As DNA, the CDR3 is TGTGCCAGTAGGGACAGGGGTGTTCCAGATACGCAGTATTTT. It is translated as CASRDRGVPDTQYF.